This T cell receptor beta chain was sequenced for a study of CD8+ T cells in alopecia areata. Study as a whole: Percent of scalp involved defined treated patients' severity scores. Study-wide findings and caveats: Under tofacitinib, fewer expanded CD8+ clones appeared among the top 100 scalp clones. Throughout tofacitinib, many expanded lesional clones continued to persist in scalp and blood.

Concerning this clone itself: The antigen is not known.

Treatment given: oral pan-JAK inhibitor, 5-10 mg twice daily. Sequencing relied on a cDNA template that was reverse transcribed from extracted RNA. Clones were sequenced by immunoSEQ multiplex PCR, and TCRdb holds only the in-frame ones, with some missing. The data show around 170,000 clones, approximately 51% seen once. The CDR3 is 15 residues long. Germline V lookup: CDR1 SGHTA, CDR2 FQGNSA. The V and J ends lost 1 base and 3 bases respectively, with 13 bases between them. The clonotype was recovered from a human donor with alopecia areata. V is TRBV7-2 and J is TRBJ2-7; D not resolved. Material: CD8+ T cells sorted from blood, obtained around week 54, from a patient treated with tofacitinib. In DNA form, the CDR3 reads TGTGCCAGCAGCTTAGAGATTGGGATAGGCTACGAGCAGTACTTC. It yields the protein CASSLEIGIGYEQYF.